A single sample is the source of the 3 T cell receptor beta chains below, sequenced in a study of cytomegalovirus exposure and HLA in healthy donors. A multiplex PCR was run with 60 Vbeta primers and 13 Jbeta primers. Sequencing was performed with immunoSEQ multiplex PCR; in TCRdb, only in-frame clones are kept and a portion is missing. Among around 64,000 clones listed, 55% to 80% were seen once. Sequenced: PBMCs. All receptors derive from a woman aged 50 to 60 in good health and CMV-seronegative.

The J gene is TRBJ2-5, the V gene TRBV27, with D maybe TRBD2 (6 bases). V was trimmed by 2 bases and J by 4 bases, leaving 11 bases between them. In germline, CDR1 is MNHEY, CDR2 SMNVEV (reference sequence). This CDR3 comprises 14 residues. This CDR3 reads CASSLTFGGETQYF. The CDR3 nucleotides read TGTGCCAGCAGTTTAACTTTCGGGGGAGAGACCCAGTACTTC.

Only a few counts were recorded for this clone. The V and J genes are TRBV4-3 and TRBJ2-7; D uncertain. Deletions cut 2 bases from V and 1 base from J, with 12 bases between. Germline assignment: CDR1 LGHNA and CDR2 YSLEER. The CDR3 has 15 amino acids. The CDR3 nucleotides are TGCGCCAGCAGCCAATTTTCAACTGAATCCTACGAGCAGTACTTC. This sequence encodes CASSQFSTESYEQYF.

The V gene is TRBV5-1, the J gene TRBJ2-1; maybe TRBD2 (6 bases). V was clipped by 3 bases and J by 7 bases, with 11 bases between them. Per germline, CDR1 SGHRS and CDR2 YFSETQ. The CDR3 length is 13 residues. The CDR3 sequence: CASSSLAGNEQFF. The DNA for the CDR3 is TGCGCCAGCAGCTCACTAGCCGGGAATGAGCAGTTCTTC.